These 24 T cell receptor beta chains share one sample of origin, sequenced in a study of CD8+CD57+ T cells in acquired aplastic anemia. Individuals selected for sequencing had exhibited CD8+CD57+ cell expansion on flow cytometry. Genomic DNA served as template for TCR beta VDJ and CDR3 profiling. TCRdb called the reads again in MiXCR, with one record for every CDR3 protein. The sample records around 290,000 distinct CDR3 sequences, approximately 60% being singletons. The material sequenced was sorted CD4+, CD8+, or CD8+CD57+ T cells (not recorded which) from PBMCs. The receptors were sampled from a human donor with aplastic anemia.

As concerns this clonotype: One junction end does not reproduce the germline sequence, and a read error may be involved. This chain uses TRBV2 with TRBJ2-7, with D possibly matching TRBD2 (5 bases). The CDR3 is 13 amino acids. Germline V gene data show CDR1 as SNHLY and CDR2 as FYNNEI. The chain's CDR3 is CASSQASVEGQYF. DNA of the CDR3: TGCGCCAGCAGCCAAGCCTCGGTAGAGGGGCAGTACTTC.

The chain is built from TRBV19 and TRBJ2-3, with 10 bases that match TRBD1. CDR1 and CDR2 from the germline V gene are LNHDA and SQIVND (reference sequence). The CDR3 runs to 17 residues. Trimming at V came to 5 bases and at J to 2 bases, leaving 10 bases not matched to a gene. As DNA, the CDR3 is TGTGCCAGTAGTCTACTCGGACAGGGGGTATCCACAGATACGCAGTATTTT. Translation gives CASSLLGQGVSTDTQYF. The full variable domain, with the rest looked up from reference TRBV19 and TRBJ2-3, is DGGITQSPKYLFRKEGQNVTLSCEQNLNHDAMYWYRQDPGQGLRLIYYSQIVNDFQKGDIAEGYSVSREKKESFPLTVTSAQKNPTAFYLCASSLLGQGVSTDTQYFGPGTRLTVL.

The CDR3, as DNA: TGTGCCAGCAGCCCAGGGGGGACTACGACGACGTATACGCAGTATTTT. It yields the protein CASSPGGTTTTYTQYF. The J gene is TRBJ2-3, the V gene TRBV5-5; D possibly uses TRBD1 or TRBD2 (7 bases each). Germline lookup yields CDR1 SGHKS and CDR2 YYEKEE (reference sequence). The V gene lost 4 bases and the J gene lost 7 bases, with 22 bases spanning the gap. CDR3 length: 16 residues.

V is TRBV10-3 and J is TRBJ1-1, with 7 bases that match TRBD1. The CDR3 sequence is 14 residues long. J gave up 7 bases and V 4 bases, and 9 bases lay outside the gene matches. Germline V gene sequence: CDR1 ENHRY, CDR2 SYGVKD. CDR3 region: CAISAPGQRVEAFF. CDR3 DNA sequence: TGTGCCATCAGTGCACCGGGACAGAGGGTTGAAGCTTTCTTT.

This clonotype showed up just a few times. This chain joins TRBV6-5 and TRBJ2-7; 13 nucleotides line up with TRBD2. V was pared by 6 bases and J by 7 bases, with 0 bases of the junction left unmatched. CDR3 length: 12 amino acids. CDR1 and CDR2 (germline): MNHEY, SVGAGI. CDR3 sequence: CASRTSGREQYF. The CDR3 DNA sequence: TGTGCCAGCAGGACTAGCGGGAGGGAGCAGTACTTC.

Comments on this clonotype: A much larger clone differs from this one at a single base, so this may be a read error. The genes are TRBV20-1 and TRBJ2-2, with TRBD2 matching over 16 bases. The germline V gene has CDR1 DFQATT and CDR2 SNEGSKA (reference sequence). The CDR3 sequence is 17 residues long. The V gene end was trimmed by 4 bases and the J gene end by 5 bases; junction bases not matched to a gene: 7. The CDR3 nucleotides are TGCAGTGCTAAAGTAGGGACTAGCGGGGGGGCTACCGGGGAGCTGTTTTTT. Translated: CSAKVGTSGGATGELFF.

The chain is built from TRBV5-1 and TRBJ2-3; TRBD1 might be the D (6 bases). The CDR3 spans 14 residues. Trimming cost V 4 bases and J 6 bases, with 15 bases left between them. Germline CDR1 reads SGHRS; CDR2 reads YFSETQ. The CDR3 loop is CASSVKSGEDTQYF. CDR3 bases: TGCGCCAGCAGCGTGAAATCAGGGGAGGATACGCAGTATTTT.

This chain uses TRBV24-1 with TRBJ2-3; D possibly matches TRBD1 or TRBD2 (5 bases each). The germline gives CDR1 KGHDR, CDR2 SFDVKD. Trimming left V 5 bases short and J 1 base short, with 6 bases between. The CDR3 consists of 13 residues. The CDR3 DNA reads TGTGCCACCAGTGGAGGGGGCACAGATACGCAGTATTTT. It encodes CATSGGGTDTQYF.

The chain is built from TRBV20-1 and TRBJ1-1; the match to TRBD1 covers 7 bases. In germline, CDR1 is DFQATT, CDR2 SNEGSKA (reference sequence). With V trimmed by 3 bases and J by 8 bases, 12 bases remained unmatched. CDR3 length: 14 residues. CDR3 nucleotide sequence: TGCAGTGCTAGGCAAAGACAGGGAAAGTTCGAAGCTTTCTTT. Translation gives CSARQRQGKFEAFF.

This clonotype has at least ten counts. DNA of the CDR3: TGTGCCAGCAGTTTCGAGGACAGCCCTCCCTACGAGCAGTACTTC. This sequence encodes CASSFEDSPPYEQYF. V usage is TRBV27 and J usage is TRBJ2-7, with D perhaps matching TRBD1 (6 bases). In germline, CDR1 is MNHEY, CDR2 SMNVEV (reference sequence). V was trimmed by 3 bases and J by 2 bases, leaving 14 bases between them. The CDR3 consists of 15 residues.

This chain links TRBV15 with TRBJ2-1; D ambiguous. In germline, CDR1 is LNHNV, CDR2 YYDKDF (reference sequence). This CDR3 contains 16 residues. Trimming took 0 bases from V and 0 from J, leaving 9 bases between them. Here the CDR3 DNA reads TGTGCCACCAGCAGAGACGGCGACATCTCCTACAATGAGCAGTTCTTC. Amino acids: CATSRDGDISYNEQFF.

The CDR3 DNA reads TGTGCCAGCAGTGAGAAGGGCAGGGGGCTTGGCTACACCTTC. Translated, it gives CASSEKGRGLGYTF. This chain connects TRBV2 to TRBJ1-2; 8 bases agree with TRBD1. CDR1 and CDR2 from the germline V gene are SNHLY and FYNNEI. The ends lost 3 bases at V and 7 bases at J; junction bases unmatched: 7. The CDR3 extends over 14 amino acids.

This clonotype has only a few counts. The chain couples TRBV7-8 to TRBJ1-5; D might be TRBD1 (5 bases). The ends were cut back, 3 bases at V and 5 bases at J, with 11 bases in the middle. This CDR3 is built from 14 residues. Per the germline V gene, CDR1 is SGHVS and CDR2 is FQNEAQ. DNA of the CDR3: TGTGCCAGCAGCTTCGGGACGGGAGATCAGCCCCAGCATTTT. Translated, it gives CASSFGTGDQPQHF.

The chain links TRBV6-1 to TRBJ2-7, with D hard to call. The V end was cut by 5 bases, the J end by 0 bases, with 14 bases between. Per germline, CDR1 MNHNS and CDR2 SASEGT. This CDR3 spans 15 amino acids. CDR3 region: CASSYSNPSSYEQYF. The CDR3 DNA follows: TGTGCCAGCAGTTACTCGAATCCCAGCTCCTACGAGCAGTACTTC.

The chain has TRBV7-8 and TRBJ2-1; 11 bases are shared with TRBD1. CDR1 and CDR2 (germline): SGHVS, FQNEAQ. V trimming: 5 bases; J trimming: 8 bases; junction bases outside the gene matches: 5. The CDR3 loop spans 14 amino acids. CDR3 residues: CASSTWTGGDEQFF. In nucleotides, the CDR3 is TGTGCCAGCAGCACCTGGACAGGGGGCGATGAGCAGTTCTTC.

The rearrangement joins TRBV5-4 to TRBJ2-3, with 11 bases aligning to TRBD2. Germline CDR1 SGHNT, CDR2 YYREEE (reference sequence). J lost 5 bases, V lost 1 base, and 9 bases had no gene match. The CDR3 sequence is 17 residues long. CDR3 loop: CASSLTITSGSGDTQYF. The CDR3 DNA reads as TGTGCCAGCAGCTTGACAATCACTAGCGGGAGTGGAGATACGCAGTATTTT.

V and J are TRBV10-2 and TRBJ2-5; D gene unclear. Germline V gene data show CDR1 as WSHSY and CDR2 as SAAADI. This CDR3 spans 12 amino acids. Deletions cut 6 bases from V and 2 bases from J, with 7 bases between. CDR3 nucleotides: TGCGCCAGCAGCACTGCGCAAGAGACCCAGTACTTC. Translating gives CASSTAQETQYF.

This chain joins TRBV20-1 and TRBJ1-2; TRBD1 matches at 11 bases. Germline V gene data show CDR1 as DFQATT and CDR2 as SNEGSKA (reference sequence). J gave up 5 bases and V 3 bases, and 5 bases lay outside the gene matches. The CDR3 contains 14 residues. CDR3: CSASPGTGGYGYTF. The CDR3 DNA is TGCAGTGCTAGTCCCGGGACAGGGGGGTATGGCTACACCTTC.

This clonotype was counted many times. V and J are TRBV12-5 and TRBJ2-7; D possibly matches TRBD1 or TRBD2 (5 bases each). CDR3 length: 13 residues. V lost 7 bases, J lost 5 bases, and 15 bases lay in between. Germline V gives CDR1 LGHNT, CDR2 FRNRAP. CDR3 amino acids: CASAPAGAHEQYF. CDR3 coding DNA: TGTGCTAGTGCCCCTGCCGGGGCACACGAGCAGTACTTC.

CDR3 sequence: CASSIGTLYGYTF. The CDR3 DNA reads as TGTGCCAGTAGTATCGGGACACTCTATGGCTACACCTTC. The J gene is TRBJ1-2, the V gene TRBV19; D may be TRBD1 (6 bases). The CDR3 has 13 residues. Germline V lookup: CDR1 LNHDA, CDR2 SQIVND (reference sequence). V dropped 3 bases and J dropped 4 bases, with 9 bases sitting between them.

This rearrangement joins TRBV6-1 to TRBJ1-1; TRBD1 matches at 8 bases. Germline V gives CDR1 MNHNS, CDR2 SASEGT. The CDR3 contains 15 residues. Trimming cost V 8 bases and J 5 bases; bases outside gene matches: 13. CDR3 coding DNA: TGTGCCAGCCTATTGACAGGGGCTATGAGGACTGAAGCTTTCTTT. Its translation: CASLLTGAMRTEAFF.

This clonotype showed up many times. The gene calls are TRBV6-7 and TRBJ1-5; perhaps TRBD1 as D (5 bases). TRBV6-7 has ORF status, its function being uncertain. This CDR3 region has 14 residues. V was shortened by 10 bases and J by 3 bases, with 16 bases between the two germline ends. The CDR3 DNA sequence: TGTGCCACCCCCCTGGGACGGCTCAATCAGCCCCAGCATTTT. Amino acids: CATPLGRLNQPQHF.

The V and J genes are TRBV5-6 and TRBJ2-5, with unresolved D. There are 14 residues in the CDR3. V was clipped by 0 bases and J by 3 bases, with 9 bases between them. Germline V CDR1 and CDR2: SGHDT, YYEEEE. The DNA for the CDR3 is TGTGCCAGCAGCTTGGATGGGGTTGAAGAGACCCAGTACTTC. Translating gives CASSLDGVEETQYF.

This clonotype came up many times. This chain joins TRBV2 and TRBJ2-7; D unclear. Germline lookup yields CDR1 SNHLY and CDR2 FYNNEI. The CDR3 totals 13 residues. Trimming shortened V by 2 bases and J by 3 bases, and 8 bases separated the two germline ends. In nucleotides, the CDR3 is TGTGCCAGCAGTGAACAGGTTGTCTACGAGCAGTACTTC. The encoded protein is CASSEQVVYEQYF.